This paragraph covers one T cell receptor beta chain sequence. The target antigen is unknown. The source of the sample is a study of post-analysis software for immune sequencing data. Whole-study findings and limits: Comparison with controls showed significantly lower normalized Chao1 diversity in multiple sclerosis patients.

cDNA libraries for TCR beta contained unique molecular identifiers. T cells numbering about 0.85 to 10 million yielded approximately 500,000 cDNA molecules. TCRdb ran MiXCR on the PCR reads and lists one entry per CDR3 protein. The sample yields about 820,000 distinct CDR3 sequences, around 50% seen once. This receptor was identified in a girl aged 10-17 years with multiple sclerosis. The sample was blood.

This CDR3 is CATSEAGLTDTQYF. CDR3 DNA sequence: TGTGCCACCAGTGAGGCGGGACTCACAGATACGCAGTATTTT. The rearrangement links TRBV24-1 to TRBJ2-3; D may be TRBD2 (6 bases). This CDR3 has 14 residues. Germline V gene sequence: CDR1 KGHDR, CDR2 SFDVKD. V lost 4 bases and J 2 bases, leaving 9 bases between the germline ends.